A single sample is the source of the 4 T cell receptor beta chains below, sequenced in a study of control samples from healthy donors and cancer patients. Here immunoSEQ multiplex PCR was the method, and the copy in TCRdb shows in-frame clones only, minus some. The table lists some 150,000 clones, about 93% of them singletons, with over 4% in the top ten. The sample comprised blood. These receptors all stem from an older woman in good health.

The V and J genes are TRBV2 and TRBJ1-2; D is perhaps TRBD1 (5 bases). The CDR3 runs to 12 residues. The V end was cut by 5 bases, the J end by 2 bases, with 6 bases between. Germline V gives CDR1 SNHLY, CDR2 FYNNEI. Written as DNA, the CDR3 is TGTGCCAGCAGTAGACAGAACTATGGCTACACCTTC. Residues: CASSRQNYGYTF.

The chain is built from TRBV5-6 and TRBJ1-2; TRBD1 might be the D (5 bases). Deletions cut 7 bases from V and 4 bases from J, with 11 bases between. The CDR3 is 12 amino acids. CDR1 and CDR2 from the germline V gene are SGHDT and YYEEEE. CDR3 DNA: TGTGCCAGCGGGTTGGGGGGCTATGGCTACACCTTC. It yields the protein CASGLGGYGYTF.

The chain links TRBV6-5 to TRBJ1-1; no clear D gene. In germline, CDR1 is MNHEY, CDR2 SVGAGI. V lost 7 bases, J lost 1 base, and 10 bases lay in between. There are 13 residues in the CDR3. CDR3 sequence reads: CASILSGNTEAFF. As DNA, the CDR3 is TGTGCCAGCATACTCTCAGGGAACACTGAAGCTTTCTTT.

The J gene is TRBJ2-5, the V gene TRBV12-3 or TRBV12-4; the D is unclear. The CDR3 is 12 residues long. Between the trimmed V and J ends, which lost 2 bases and 8 bases, there was a span of 9 bases. CDR3 DNA sequence: TGTGCCAGCAGTTTATTTGGAAGAACCCAGTACTTC. This gives the protein CASSLFGRTQYF.